These 21 T cell receptor beta chains were all obtained from the same sample, sequenced in a study of T cells after yellow fever vaccination. TCRdb analysed the 5' RACE reads with MiXCR anew, one entry per CDR3 protein. The sample lists roughly 140,000 distinct CDR3 sequences, about 7.7% occurring once. The sequences come from CD4+ T cells sorted from PBMCs, collected 5 days after the yellow fever booster vaccination. Receptor source: a man in his thirties or forties who received the YFV17D yellow fever vaccine.

There are many counts of this clonotype. In nucleotides, the CDR3 is TGTGCCAGCAGCCCTGACGGCAGTAATAATTCACCCCTCCACTTT. Residues: CASSPDGSNNSPLHF. The V call is TRBV7-9, the J call TRBJ1-6; D not certain. The germline CDR1 and CDR2 sequences are SEHNR and FQNEAQ (reference sequence). V gave up 5 bases and J gave up 5 bases, with 13 bases separating them. The CDR3 runs to 15 residues.

The chain recombines TRBV7-8 with TRBJ1-2; the D gene is possibly TRBD1 (5 bases). V shed 5 bases and J shed 6 bases, with 13 bases lying between them. The germline V gene has CDR1 SGHVS and CDR2 FQNEAQ. The CDR3 runs 13 residues. CDR3 in amino acids: CASSLGPDNGYTF. The CDR3 bases are TGTGCCAGCAGCCTGGGACCGGACAATGGCTACACCTTC.

A few counts support this clonotype. The rearrangement links TRBV6-2 or TRBV6-3 to TRBJ2-6; 7 nucleotides align to TRBD1. The CDR3 spans 21 residues. Germline V CDR1 and CDR2: MNHEY, SVGEGT. J was trimmed by 0 bases and V by 0 bases; bases with no gene match: 14. CDR3 amino acids: CASSYSRGVTGATSGANVLTF. The CDR3, as DNA: TGTGCCAGCAGTTACTCGCGCGGTGTTACAGGGGCGACCTCTGGGGCCAACGTCCTGACTTTC.

This clonotype appeared many times. The CDR3 DNA follows: TGCAGCTCCAATGGTCTTGACAGGTATAACACAGATACGCAGTATTTT. It encodes CSSNGLDRYNTDTQYF. This chain uses TRBV29-1 with TRBJ2-3; D possibly corresponds to TRBD1 (6 bases). This CDR3 is 16 amino acids long. Germline CDR1 reads SQVTM; CDR2 reads ANQGSEA. Trimming shortened V by 8 bases and J by 2 bases, and 23 bases separated the two germline ends.

There are a few counts of this clonotype. J is TRBJ2-1 and V is TRBV24-1; D is unclear. The germline CDR1 and CDR2 sequences are KGHDR and SFDVKD. Trimming shortened V by 5 bases and J by 14 bases, and 12 bases separated the two germline ends. CDR3 size: 11 residues. CDR3 sequence: CATSGLIWEFF. The CDR3 region has the DNA TGTGCCACCAGTGGTCTAATATGGGAGTTCTTC.

This clonotype was found many times. The chain has TRBV5-6 and TRBJ2-1; TRBD1 matches 8 bases. CDR3 length: 16 amino acids. Germline-derived CDR1 and CDR2 are SGHDT and YYEEEE. With V trimmed by 1 base and J by 4 bases, 7 bases remained unmatched. Written as DNA, the CDR3 is TGTGCCAGCAGCTTGTTTACCGGGACAGGATACAATGAGCAGTTCTTC. Translation gives CASSLFTGTGYNEQFF.

This clonotype was counted ten times or more. The V and J genes are TRBV5-1 and TRBJ2-2, with 9 bases matching TRBD1. Germline V gene sequence: CDR1 SGHRS, CDR2 YFSETQ. The V gene end was trimmed by 4 bases and the J gene end by 9 bases; junction bases not matched to a gene: 10. The CDR3 has 15 residues. The CDR3 reads CASSTGTGSFRELFF. The CDR3 DNA follows: TGCGCCAGCAGCACGGGGACAGGGTCTTTCAGGGAGCTGTTTTTT.

This clonotype was observed at least ten times. CDR3 amino acids: CASSYPSGGSVSYNEQFF. The DNA for the CDR3 is TGTGCCAGCAGTTACCCGTCTGGCGGGAGTGTCTCCTACAATGAGCAGTTCTTC. The V gene is TRBV6-5, the J gene TRBJ2-1; 7 nucleotides agree with TRBD2. This CDR3 spans 18 amino acids. The germline CDR1 and CDR2 sequences are MNHEY and SVGAGI. V shed 2 bases and J 0 bases; nucleotides not matched to a gene: 10.

This clonotype was counted many times. This chain connects TRBV6-1 to TRBJ1-5, with TRBD1 matching over 12 bases. V gave up 6 bases and J gave up 6 bases; unmatched junction bases: 3. The CDR3 sequence is 14 residues long. Germline values: CDR1 MNHNS, CDR2 SASEGT. This CDR3 reads CASRPGQGAQPQHF. The CDR3 DNA reads as TGTGCCAGCAGACCGGGACAGGGGGCTCAGCCCCAGCATTTT.

V usage is TRBV3-1 and J usage is TRBJ1-1, with a weak D call TRBD1 (5 bases). Germline CDR1 reads LGHDT; CDR2 reads YNNKEL (reference sequence). The CDR3 runs 14 residues. Trimming pared 3 bases from V and 3 bases from J, leaving 11 bases between. The CDR3 sequence: CASSQPGADTEAFF. In nucleotides, the CDR3 is TGTGCCAGCAGCCAGCCTGGGGCGGACACTGAAGCTTTCTTT.

Worth noting for this clonotype: A much larger clone sits a single nucleotide away, making a read error possible. This sequence joins TRBV4-3 and TRBJ2-1, with D hard to call. This CDR3 has 13 amino acids. V gave up 2 bases and J gave up 12 bases, with 14 bases separating them. Germline CDR1 and CDR2: LGHNA and YSLEER. CDR3 in DNA: TGCGCCAGCAGCCAAATGACTGCCCTAGGGCAGTTCTTC. Residues: CASSQMTALGQFF.

This clonotype has just a few counts. This chain joins TRBV5-6 and TRBJ2-7; no clear D. V shed 2 bases and J shed 1 base, with 10 bases lying between them. CDR3 length equals 14 residues. Germline values: CDR1 SGHDT, CDR2 YYEEEE. CDR3 DNA sequence: TGTGCCAGCAGCTTTCTGGGCAAATCCTACGAGCAGTACTTC. Residues: CASSFLGKSYEQYF.

This clonotype was recorded many times. The CDR3 DNA is TGTGCCAGCAGCCAAGAAAACCGATTGGGAAAGACCCAGTACTTC. Translation gives CASSQENRLGKTQYF. V gene TRBV4-2 combines with J gene TRBJ2-5; no clear D. Per germline, CDR1 LGHNA and CDR2 YNFKEQ. The CDR3 consists of 15 residues. V was cut by 0 bases and J by 6 bases, with 14 bases left in between.

This clonotype was seen ten or more times. The chain has TRBV6-2 or TRBV6-3 and TRBJ2-1; D might be TRBD2 (5 bases). Trimming stripped 4 bases from V and 6 bases from J, with 13 bases between. The CDR3 is 14 amino acids. Germline V gives CDR1 MNHEY, CDR2 SVGEGT. CDR3: CASSSLAHINEQFF. CDR3 sequence (DNA): TGTGCCAGCAGTTCTCTAGCCCACATCAATGAGCAGTTCTTC.

This clonotype has at least ten counts. This sequence joins TRBV5-1 and TRBJ2-1, with a possible D match to TRBD2 (6 bases). This CDR3 is built from 15 residues. Germline V CDR1 and CDR2: SGHRS, YFSETQ. V was clipped by 3 bases and J by 2 bases, with 12 bases between them. The CDR3: CASSYRDSAYNEQFF. The CDR3 bases are TGCGCCAGCAGCTACCGGGACTCGGCCTACAATGAGCAGTTCTTC.

This clonotype was picked up many times. The chain is built from TRBV5-5 and TRBJ2-2; a possible D gene is TRBD2 (6 bases). With 0 bases removed from V and 0 bases from J, the gap between germline ends came to 9 bases. The CDR3 covers 16 residues. CDR1 SGHKS and CDR2 YYEKEE come from the germline V gene (reference sequence). The CDR3 loop reads CASSLVAGTNTGELFF. DNA for the CDR3: TGTGCCAGCAGCTTGGTGGCGGGAACGAACACCGGGGAGCTGTTTTTT.

This clonotype occurred many times. This chain connects TRBV29-1 to TRBJ2-1; D unresolved. CDR1 is SQVTM, CDR2 ANQGSEA, per germline. The V gene lost 5 bases and the J gene lost 7 bases, with 12 bases spanning the gap. The CDR3 covers 12 residues. The CDR3 protein is CSVNRVTNEQFF. Written as DNA, the CDR3 is TGCAGCGTTAATCGGGTGACGAATGAGCAGTTCTTC.

In this sample, this clonotype turned up a few times. V is TRBV4-2 and J is TRBJ1-4, with D possibly matching TRBD1 (5 bases). This CDR3 is 14 amino acids long. Trimming stripped 2 bases from V and 15 bases from J, with 19 bases between. Germline CDR1 is LGHNA and CDR2 is YNFKEQ. The DNA of the CDR3 is TGTGCCAGCAGCCAACGATTCGGGGGGGAACTTTTGTTTTTT. Translated: CASSQRFGGELLFF.

This clonotype was counted ten times or more. V usage is TRBV7-9 and J usage is TRBJ2-6; D may be TRBD1 or TRBD2 (5 bases each). The CDR3 totals 14 residues. V gave up 4 bases and J gave up 6 bases, with 10 bases separating them. Germline V gene lookup returns CDR1 SEHNR and CDR2 FQNEAQ (reference sequence). CDR3 in amino acids: CASSSGTTANVLTF. The CDR3 bases are TGTGCCAGCAGCTCCGGGACCACGGCCAACGTCCTGACTTTC.

In its sample, this clonotype was seen many times. The V call is TRBV7-2, the J call TRBJ1-1; D uncertain. Trimming removed 5 bases at V and 1 base at J, with 11 bases between. This CDR3 contains 14 residues. Germline V gene sequence: CDR1 SGHTA, CDR2 FQGNSA. CDR3: CASSSSPANTEAFF. The CDR3 nucleotides are TGTGCCAGCAGCAGCAGCCCCGCGAACACTGAAGCTTTCTTT.

The genes are TRBV5-6 and TRBJ2-1; no reliable D call. There are 15 residues in the CDR3. V was shortened by 0 bases and J by 3 bases, with 10 bases between the two germline ends. Germline V lookup: CDR1 SGHDT, CDR2 YYEEEE. CDR3 residues: CASSLGLLCYNEQFF. The CDR3 DNA follows: TGTGCCAGCAGCTTGGGGCTACTCTGCTACAATGAGCAGTTCTTC.